These 12 T cell receptor beta chains share one sample of origin, sequenced in a study of EBV T-cell therapy then PD-1 blockade in nasopharyngeal carcinoma. This sample's treatment: AdE1-LMPpoly-expanded autologous EBV-specific T-cell therapy followed by anti-PD-1 nivolumab. The antigens of these receptors remain unknown. Clones were sequenced by immunoSEQ multiplex PCR, and TCRdb holds only the in-frame ones, with some missing. The table lists 20,000 to 25,000 clones, about four fifths of them singletons, with roughly 26% in the top ten. The material sequenced was CD8+ T cells from blood, taken at day -245 from a patient whose treatment included autologous EBV-specific T cells and nivolumab. The origin of the receptors is a man aged 35-49 years with nasopharyngeal carcinoma.

In its sample, this clone was seen a few times. The rearrangement joins TRBV29-1 to TRBJ1-2, with D possibly matching TRBD1 (6 bases). V was trimmed by 6 bases and J by 4 bases, leaving 21 bases between them. The CDR3 covers 15 residues. CDR1 is SQVTM and CDR2 is ANQGSEA in the germline V gene. The CDR3 region has the DNA TGCAGCGTATCACCTACAGGGCACTTGGCCTATGGCTACACCTTC. It codes for CSVSPTGHLAYGYTF.

V gene TRBV29-1 combines with J gene TRBJ1-2; 8 bases fit TRBD1. The germline CDR1 and CDR2 sequences are SQVTM and ANQGSEA. The junction had 25 bases not matched to a gene; V was cut back by 5 bases and J by 5 bases. This CDR3 is 19 amino acids long. CDR3 in amino acids: CSVLRDVKQGVYWGYGYTF. The CDR3, as DNA: TGCAGCGTTCTACGGGACGTCAAACAGGGGGTTTATTGGGGATATGGCTACACCTTC.

The V call is TRBV7-8, the J call TRBJ2-1; the D gene is possibly TRBD2 (6 bases). The V end was cut by 5 bases, the J end by 2 bases, with 19 bases between. This CDR3 has 17 residues. Germline V lookup: CDR1 SGHVS, CDR2 FQNEAQ. The DNA for the CDR3 is TGTGCCAGCAGCCGCCTCGACTCGGGACTCCCCTACAATGAGCAGTTCTTC. Its translation: CASSRLDSGLPYNEQFF.

This chain connects TRBV5-4 to TRBJ1-1, with D possibly TRBD1 on 5 matching bases. Germline lookup yields CDR1 SGHNT and CDR2 YYREEE (reference sequence). With 0 bases removed from V and 8 bases from J, the gap between germline ends came to 8 bases. This CDR3 is built from 12 residues. The CDR3 sequence: CASSLGQREAFF. The CDR3 DNA follows: TGTGCCAGCAGCTTGGGACAGAGGGAAGCTTTCTTT.

This clone has just a few counts. Here the CDR3 DNA reads TGTGCCAGCTCCGGGCAGCCTCCCTACGAGCAGTACTTC. This codes for CASSGQPPYEQYF. This rearrangement joins TRBV28 to TRBJ2-7, with D unresolved. The CDR3 runs to 13 residues. The germline CDR1 and CDR2 sequences are MDHEN and SYDVKM. The V gene lost 8 bases and the J gene lost 2 bases, with 13 bases spanning the gap.

The chain uses TRBV7-9 and TRBJ2-3, with TRBD2 matching 13 bases. The CDR3 has 16 residues. V dropped 5 bases and J dropped 2; count of bases not matched to a gene: 4. Germline CDR1 and CDR2: SEHNR and FQNEAQ (reference sequence). The CDR3 is CASSLTSGGTTDTQYF. The CDR3 nucleotides are TGTGCCAGCAGCCTGACTAGCGGGGGGACCACAGATACGCAGTATTTT.

The chain couples TRBV18 to TRBJ2-1, with D unresolved. Trimming shortened V by 10 bases and J by 3 bases, and 13 bases separated the two germline ends. The CDR3 loop spans 13 amino acids. The germline CDR1 and CDR2 sequences are KGHSH and LQKENI. CDR3 amino acids: CATYMGSYNEQFF. CDR3 coding DNA: TGTGCCACTTATATGGGCAGCTACAATGAGCAGTTCTTC. Full variable domain (outside the CDR3, taken from reference TRBV18 and TRBJ2-1): NAGVMQNPRHLVRRRGQEARLRCSPMKGHSHVYWYRQLPEEGLKFMVYLQKENIIDESGMPKERFSAEFPKEGPSILRIQQVVRGDSAAYFCATYMGSYNEQFFGPGTRLTVL.

V is TRBV7-9 and J is TRBJ2-7; 8 bases line up with TRBD1. CDR3 length: 15 amino acids. Per germline, CDR1 SEHNR and CDR2 FQNEAQ (reference sequence). With V trimmed by 6 bases and J by 1 base, 8 bases remained unmatched. The CDR3, as DNA: TGTGCCAGCAGTCACCCCCGGGACAGGTCCTACGAGCAGTACTTC. Its protein product is CASSHPRDRSYEQYF. Full variable domain (rest looked up from reference TRBV7-9 and TRBJ2-7): DTGVSQNPRHKITKRGQNVTFRCDPISEHNRLYWYRQTLGQGPEFLTYFQNEAQLEKSRLLSDRFSAERPKGSFSTLEIQRTEQGDSAMYLCASSHPRDRSYEQYFGPGTRLTVT.

The chain has TRBV7-3 and TRBJ2-5, with 8 nucleotides matching TRBD2. This CDR3 is 14 amino acids long. V lost 5 bases and J lost 7; bases outside the gene matches: 9. Germline values: CDR1 SGHTA, CDR2 FQGTGA. CDR3 sequence (DNA): TGTGCCAGCAGCCTCTTCGGGGGGGCTTGGACCCAGTACTTC. Amino acid sequence: CASSLFGGAWTQYF.

The chain employs TRBV15 and TRBJ1-6; D is unresolved. The V gene lost 1 base and the J gene lost 9 bases, with 10 bases spanning the gap. The CDR3 runs to 14 residues. CDR1 and CDR2 from the germline V gene are LNHNV and YYDKDF (reference sequence). The CDR3 DNA reads as TGTGCCACCAGCAGAGTTAAGGGTACTTCACCCCTCCACTTT. It is translated as CATSRVKGTSPLHF.

This clone was seen more than once but under ten times. The chain couples TRBV9 to TRBJ2-5; no reliable D call. This CDR3 has 10 amino acids. Per germline, CDR1 SGDLS and CDR2 YYNGEE. Deletions cut 0 bases from V and 6 bases from J, with 0 bases between. CDR3 sequence reads: CASSVETQYF. CDR3 coding DNA: TGTGCCAGCAGCGTAGAGACCCAGTACTTC.

CDR3 loop: CASSKGGAQYF. CDR3 DNA sequence: TGTGCCAGCAGTAAGGGGGGGGCGCAGTATTTT. The rearrangement uses TRBV14 and TRBJ2-3; D may be TRBD2 (7 bases). Germline lookup yields CDR1 SGHDN and CDR2 FVKESK. There are 11 residues in the CDR3. Trimming pared 6 bases from V and 10 bases from J, leaving 11 bases between.